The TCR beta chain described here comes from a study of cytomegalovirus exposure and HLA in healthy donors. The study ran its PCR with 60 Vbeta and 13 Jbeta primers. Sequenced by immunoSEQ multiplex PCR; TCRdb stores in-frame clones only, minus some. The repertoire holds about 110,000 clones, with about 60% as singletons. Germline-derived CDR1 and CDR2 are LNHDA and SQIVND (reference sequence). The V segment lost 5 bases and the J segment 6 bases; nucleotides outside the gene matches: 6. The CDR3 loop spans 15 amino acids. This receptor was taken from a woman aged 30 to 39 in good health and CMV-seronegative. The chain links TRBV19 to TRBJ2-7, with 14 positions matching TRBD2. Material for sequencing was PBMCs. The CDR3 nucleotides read TGTGCCAGTAGTGAGGGGACTAGCGGGAGATCCGAGCAGTACTTC. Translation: CASSEGTSGRSEQYF.